This T cell receptor beta chain was captured in a study of molecular identifiers for immune sequencing clone quantification. Study-wide results and caveats: Detectable among about a million naive cells, according to reports, was Jurkat TCR RNA spiked in from one cell. Among effectors, clones above 20 RNA copies held over 98% of molecules; among naive cells, under 1%.

V trimming: 6 bases; J trimming: 0 bases; junction bases outside the gene matches: 13. Germline values: CDR1 MNHEY, CDR2 SVGEGT. The CDR3 spans 19 residues. TCRdb itself ran the PCR reads through MiXCR, one entry per CDR3 protein. The sample contains about 68,000 distinct CDR3 sequences, 15% to 20% of which appear only once. Sorting was used to obtain naive CD8 T cells (CD8+CD4-CCR7+CD45RA+). This clonotype was counted many times. Its antigen is undetermined. The specimen was naive CD8+ T cells from blood, with Jurkat cell RNA spiked in. As to subset: FACS-sorted CD8+CD4-CCR7+CD45RA+ naive T cells. The rearrangement links TRBV6-2 or TRBV6-3 to TRBJ2-6, with 8 bases matching TRBD1. This TCR was sampled from a human donor in good health. Some libraries in this study had Jurkat cell RNA spiked in. The CDR3 is CASRQMTGAFGSGANVLTF. The CDR3 DNA reads TGTGCCAGCAGACAAATGACAGGGGCCTTCGGCTCTGGGGCCAACGTCCTGACTTTC.